Each of the 4 T cell receptor beta chains below was sequenced from the same sample in a study of spatial heterogeneity in lung cancer. Study results and caveats: Expanded alpha and beta TCR counts within tumors tracked tumor mutation counts.

As to time point: sample taken at primary tumor resection. TCRdb reprocessed the 5' RACE reads via MiXCR and lists one record per CDR3 protein. The table includes several thousand distinct CDR3 sequences, less than 15% detected once. No cognate antigen is known for these TCRs. The sequencing used lung tumor tissue, collected at surgery. The origin of the receptors is a female donor with early-stage non-small cell lung cancer.

This clonotype is medium-sized (0.01 to 0.1%). The chain is built from TRBV6-5 and TRBJ2-1; a weak D match, TRBD2 (6 bases). Germline CDR1 and CDR2: MNHEY and SVGAGI. There are 11 residues in the CDR3. Trimming pared 2 bases from V and 13 bases from J, leaving 9 bases between. The CDR3, as DNA: TGTGCCAGCAGTTACGCCGGGAGACAGTTCTTC. This codes for CASSYAGRQFF.

By share, this clonotype counts as medium-sized. The chain combines TRBV12-3 or TRBV12-4 with TRBJ2-3; D is unresolved. This CDR3 spans 11 amino acids. Trimming left V 3 bases short and J 9 bases short, with 7 bases between. CDR3 sequence (DNA): TGTGCCAGCAGTTTCGTGTGGACGCAGTATTTT. Translated, it gives CASSFVWTQYF.

This clonotype is categorized as medium-sized. V usage is TRBV6-5 and J usage is TRBJ1-2; D gene unclear. The germline CDR1 and CDR2 sequences are MNHEY and SVGAGI. With 5 bases removed from V and 7 bases from J, the gap between germline ends came to 17 bases. The CDR3 sequence is 14 residues long. The CDR3 nucleotides read TGTGCCAGCAGTGCGTCAGGTGGCAGCGCTGGCTACACCTTC. Translating gives CASSASGGSAGYTF.

The chain employs TRBV3-1 and TRBJ2-2; 8 bases map to TRBD2. J was trimmed by 5 bases and V by 4 bases; bases with no gene match: 3. The CDR3 covers 14 residues. The germline V gene encodes CDR1 LGHDT and CDR2 YNNKEL (reference sequence). The DNA of the CDR3 is TGTGCCAGCAGCCTTAGCGGGACTACCGGGGAGCTGTTTTTT. It codes for CASSLSGTTGELFF.